A single sample gave rise to the 18 T cell receptor beta chains below, sequenced in a study of patients and donors after allogeneic stem cell transplantation. TCRdb reanalysed the RT-PCR reads using MiXCR and keeps one entry per CDR3 protein. The sample has fewer than 500,000 distinct CDR3 sequences, 16% seen once. The sequencing sample was made of blood, either unsorted or a sorted T cell fraction (not recorded which). The receptor set was obtained from a human donor who was either an allogeneic HSCT recipient or a stem cell or donor lymphocyte infusion donor (not recorded which). It is not recorded whose cells these are; they may come from a transplant donor.

There are many counts of this clonotype. The junction departs from germline at one end; a sequencing error may be responsible. The chain employs TRBV14 and TRBJ1-5; no clear D gene. The CDR3 totals 13 residues. CDR1 and CDR2 (germline): SGHDN, FVKESK. CDR3 nucleotide sequence: TGCGCCAGCAGCCAAGATAGCAATCAGCCCCAGCATTTT. Its protein is CASSQDSNQPQHF.

The V call is TRBV6-1, the J call TRBJ2-4; 12 bases align to TRBD1. The CDR3 length is 15 residues. V was pared by 9 bases and J by 2 bases, with 5 bases of the junction left unmatched. Per germline, CDR1 MNHNS and CDR2 SASEGT. CDR3 loop: CASGRDRGPKNIQYF. CDR3 coding DNA: TGTGCCAGTGGGAGGGACAGGGGGCCCAAAAACATTCAGTACTTC.

This clonotype came up a few times. This sequence joins TRBV6-5 and TRBJ1-2, with 7 positions matching TRBD1. Germline values: CDR1 MNHEY, CDR2 SVGAGI. The CDR3 is 15 residues long. Losses at the gene ends were 0 bases for V and 2 bases for J; bases not matched to a gene: 3. Here the CDR3 reads CASSYSDRENYGYTF. The CDR3 bases are TGTGCCAGCAGTTACTCTGACAGGGAGAACTATGGCTACACCTTC.

The V gene is TRBV7-9, the J gene TRBJ1-4; D unresolved. CDR1 SEHNR and CDR2 FQNEAQ come from the germline V gene (reference sequence). The CDR3 length is 12 residues. The V end lost 2 bases, the J end lost 8 bases, and 6 bases lay between the germline ends. The CDR3, as DNA: TGTGCCAGCAGCTTAAGGGAAGAAAAACTGTTTTTT. Protein: CASSLREEKLFF.

J is TRBJ2-5 and V is TRBV20-1; 9 bases agree with TRBD2. This CDR3 region has 13 residues. Unmatched junction bases numbered 6, after V lost 5 bases and J lost 5 bases. CDR1 is DFQATT, CDR2 SNEGSKA, per germline (reference sequence). CDR3 region: CSAGGGAGETQYF. The DNA of the CDR3 is TGCAGTGCTGGCGGGGGGGCTGGGGAGACCCAGTACTTC.

This clonotype was found a few times. The chain is built from TRBV6-5 and TRBJ2-2; maybe TRBD1 (5 bases). The CDR3 totals 16 residues. CDR1 is MNHEY, CDR2 SVGAGI, per germline. Trimming took 0 bases from V and 5 from J, leaving 13 bases between them. CDR3 sequence reads: CASSYSTIQGTGELFF. Here the CDR3 DNA reads TGTGCCAGCAGTTACTCGACCATTCAGGGTACCGGGGAGCTGTTTTTT.

The chain carries TRBV7-9 and TRBJ2-3; 13 nucleotides line up with TRBD2. This CDR3 spans 16 amino acids. Trimming at V came to 5 bases and at J to 6 bases, leaving 8 bases not matched to a gene. Germline loops: CDR1 SEHNR, CDR2 FQNEAQ (reference sequence). CDR3 sequence reads: CASSPTSGRASDTQYF. As DNA, the CDR3 is TGTGCCAGCAGCCCAACTAGCGGGAGGGCCTCTGATACGCAGTATTTT. Drawing the rest from reference TRBV7-9 and TRBJ2-3, the complete variable domain is DTGVSQNPRHKITKRGQNVTFRCDPISEHNRLYWYRQTLGQGPEFLTYFQNEAQLEKSRLLSDRFSAERPKGSFSTLEIQRTEQGDSAMYLCASSPTSGRASDTQYFGPGTRLTVL.

This clonotype has a handful of counts. The V gene is TRBV7-2, the J gene TRBJ2-7, with D perhaps TRBD2 (6 bases). The CDR3 runs to 14 residues. Germline CDR1 SGHTA, CDR2 FQGNSA. Trimming shortened V by 1 base and J by 7 bases, and 14 bases separated the two germline ends. This chain's CDR3 is CASSLGDSRREQYF. CDR3 bases: TGTGCCAGCAGCTTAGGGGACTCCCGTCGGGAGCAGTACTTC.

The genes are TRBV30 and TRBJ2-2; D remains ambiguous. Between the trimmed V and J ends, which lost 0 bases and 3 bases, there was a span of 5 bases. The germline V gene has CDR1 GTSNPN and CDR2 SVGIG (reference sequence). This CDR3 is 13 amino acids long. CDR3 sequence: CAWSVQYTGELFF. For the CDR3, the DNA is TGTGCCTGGAGTGTACAGTACACCGGGGAGCTGTTTTTT.

The chain has TRBV12-3 or TRBV12-4 and TRBJ1-6; tentative D call: TRBD1 (5 bases). Trimming pared 3 bases from V and 3 bases from J, leaving 15 bases between. The CDR3 contains 17 residues. The CDR3 DNA sequence: TGTGCCAGCAGTTTTTATGGGGGTGGGAACTATAATTCACCCCTCCACTTT. Its translation: CASSFYGGGNYNSPLHF.

This clonotype showed up just a few times. The V and J genes are TRBV12-5 and TRBJ1-2; D uncertain. The CDR3 totals 13 residues. V was cut by 3 bases and J by 8 bases, with 13 bases left in between. The germline gives CDR1 LGHNT, CDR2 FRNRAP. Here the CDR3 reads CASGFRTLEGYTF. In nucleotides, the CDR3 is TGTGCTAGTGGTTTTCGGACCCTTGAGGGCTACACCTTC.

This clonotype was seen only a few times. The rearrangement links TRBV11-3 to TRBJ1-5; maybe TRBD1 (5 bases). The V end was cut by 3 bases, the J end by 4 bases, with 13 bases between. This CDR3 contains 15 residues. Germline V gene sequence: CDR1 SGHNT, CDR2 YENEEA. The CDR3 DNA reads TGTGCCAGCAGCTTTCGGACACCTGTTAATCAGCCCCAGCATTTT. Translating gives CASSFRTPVNQPQHF.

This clonotype was counted at least ten times. CDR3 nucleotides: TGCGCCAGCAGCCAGAATATGAACACTGAAGCTTTCTTT. Translation gives CASSQNMNTEAFF. The chain links TRBV4-3 to TRBJ1-1; D gene ambiguous. V was shortened by 3 bases and J by 0 bases, with 5 bases between the two germline ends. CDR1 is LGHNA and CDR2 is YSLEER in the germline V gene. CDR3 length: 13 residues.

V usage is TRBV3-1 and J usage is TRBJ1-2; D is uncertain. The CDR3 runs to 14 residues. Germline CDR1 reads LGHDT; CDR2 reads YNNKEL (reference sequence). V was clipped by 1 base and J by 8 bases, with 14 bases between them. DNA for the CDR3: TGTGCCAGCAGCCAAGGGTTTCGGATTGGCGGCTACACCTTC. The encoded protein is CASSQGFRIGGYTF.

The V and J genes are TRBV3-1 and TRBJ2-5; 7 nucleotides line up with TRBD2. Germline trimming cut 4 bases from V and 2 bases from J; bases unmatched to any gene: 13. CDR1 LGHDT and CDR2 YNNKEL come from the germline V gene (reference sequence). There are 17 residues in the CDR3. The CDR3 is CASSPTLTGLMQETQYF. DNA of the CDR3: TGTGCCAGCAGCCCAACCCTCACGGGACTAATGCAAGAGACCCAGTACTTC.

In this sample, this clonotype turned up a few times. The chain links TRBV10-3 to TRBJ1-1; no clear D. V gave up 4 bases and J gave up 7 bases, with 10 bases separating them. The CDR3 has 12 residues. Germline V lookup: CDR1 ENHRY, CDR2 SYGVKD. CDR3 protein: CAISGEGIEAFF. CDR3 nucleotides: TGTGCCATCAGTGGGGAAGGGATTGAAGCTTTCTTT.

V gene TRBV5-4 combines with J gene TRBJ2-7; D remains unclear. The V end was cut by 0 bases, the J end by 7 bases, with 11 bases between. In germline, CDR1 is SGHNT, CDR2 YYREEE (reference sequence). The CDR3 has 13 amino acids. CDR3 nucleotide sequence: TGTGCCAGCAGCTTGGAACCACTGAGGGAGCAGTACTTC. It is translated as CASSLEPLREQYF.

This clonotype was seen only a few times. The chain carries TRBV11-1 and TRBJ2-3, with 16 bases aligning to TRBD2. The germline V gene encodes CDR1 SGHAT and CDR2 FQDESV (reference sequence). With 6 bases clipped from V and 3 bases from J, the junction kept 15 bases outside the gene matches. This CDR3 contains 20 residues. For the CDR3, the DNA is TGTGCCAGCAGATGCAAACCGGGACTAGCGGGAGGGTCGGGGACAGATACGCAGTATTTT. Amino acids: CASRCKPGLAGGSGTDTQYF.